The TCR beta chain under discussion was sequenced for a study of T-cell memory formation after mild COVID-19. The study, taken as a whole, reports: Later expanders leaned CD4+, whereas day 15 to 85 contracting clones were balanced CD4/CD8.

Turning to this clonotype: Its target is unknown.

Trimming cost V 5 bases and J 2 bases; bases outside gene matches: 5. This CDR3 is built from 15 residues. CDR1 and CDR2 (germline): MNHNY, SVGAGI (reference sequence). TCRdb called the 5' RACE reads again in MiXCR, with one record for every CDR3 protein. The profile shows fewer than 700,000 distinct CDR3 sequences, about a fifth of them singletons. The clonotype comes from an adult woman who had mild COVID-19 (a few samples of this study predate the infection). Cell type and time point are not known. The V gene is TRBV6-6, the J gene TRBJ2-1; 8 bases line up with TRBD2. Specimen: PBMCs or a T cell subset sorted from them (not recorded which). The CDR3 bases are TGTGCCAGCAGTCGCCCGGGGGGGGCCTACAATGAGCAGTTCTTC. Translation gives CASSRPGGAYNEQFF.